The entry that follows covers one T cell receptor (beta chain) sequence. Its specificity is not known. TCRdb recomputed calls from the 5' RACE reads with MiXCR, one row per CDR3 protein. In the table there are roughly 520,000 distinct CDR3 sequences, 20% to 25% of which are singletons. This sample was included in a study of T cells after yellow fever vaccination. Study information: When fractions had low cell numbers, they were prepared with SMART-Seq v4 Ultra Low Input. Overall study results and limits: The secondary response was weaker, and its peak arrived faster, on day 5 versus 15.

The specimen comprised PBMCs, sampled approximately 20 days after the first yellow fever vaccination. This receptor was identified in a man younger than 35 who received the YFV17D yellow fever vaccine.

CDR3 DNA: TGTGCCAGCTCACCCATCTTAGGGAGAACCGCCTACAATGAGCAGTTCTTC. It is translated as CASSPILGRTAYNEQFF. This sequence joins TRBV18 and TRBJ2-1; perhaps TRBD2 as D (5 bases). CDR3 size: 17 residues. The germline V gene encodes CDR1 KGHSH and CDR2 LQKENI. Between the trimmed V and J ends, which lost 3 bases and 2 bases, there was a span of 17 bases.